These 12 T cell receptor beta chains originate from one sample sequenced in a study of blood T cell repertoires in COVID-19. Libraries were prepared by immunoSEQ multiplex PCR; TCRdb keeps only in-frame clonotypes and omits some of them. The top ten hold about 12% of the sample, which has about 100,000 clones, just under 80% seen once. The sample taken for sequencing was peripheral blood. All receptors derive from a woman aged 70-85 years with acute or convalescent COVID-19.

The chain employs TRBV19 and TRBJ1-2; 9 nucleotides match TRBD1. Germline V gives CDR1 LNHDA, CDR2 SQIVND (reference sequence). CDR3 length: 15 amino acids. The V gene end was trimmed by 4 bases and the J gene end by 3 bases; junction bases not matched to a gene: 6. CDR3 in DNA: TGTGCCAGTAGTACGGCGGGACAGGGCTACTATGGCTACACCTTC. Residues: CASSTAGQGYYGYTF. The full variable domain, rest sourced from reference TRBV19 and TRBJ1-2, is DGGITQSPKYLFRKEGQNVTLSCEQNLNHDAMYWYRQDPGQGLRLIYYSQIVNDFQKGDIAEGYSVSREKKESFPLTVTSAQKNPTAFYLCASSTAGQGYYGYTFGSGTRLTVV.

J is TRBJ1-1 and V is TRBV9, with D hard to call. V was cut by 7 bases and J by 6 bases, with 19 bases left in between. The CDR3 has 14 residues. The germline CDR1 and CDR2 sequences are SGDLS and YYNGEE. The CDR3 protein is CASVRGLRDSEAFF. CDR3 in DNA: TGTGCCAGCGTCCGAGGGCTCCGCGATTCTGAAGCTTTCTTT.

The chain couples TRBV12-1 to TRBJ1-5. TRBV12-1 is given as a pseudogene. This CDR3 comprises 17 residues. The CDR3 nucleotides are TGTGCCAGCAGCTTGTGTGGGGAGGGAGATCGAAATCAGCCCCAGCATTTT. Its protein is CASSLCGEGDRNQPQHF.

This chain joins TRBV6-5 and TRBJ2-2; 11 nucleotides match TRBD2. The CDR3 covers 14 residues. Germline V gives CDR1 MNHEY, CDR2 SVGAGI. J lost 1 base, V lost 9 bases, and 1 base had no gene match. In DNA, the CDR3 is TGTGCCAGTCTAGCGGGGGGGAACACCGGGGAGCTGTTTTTT. Protein product: CASLAGGNTGELFF.

The chain employs TRBV14 and TRBJ1-2; D remains unclear. Germline assignment: CDR1 SGHDN and CDR2 FVKESK. V lost 0 bases, J lost 3 bases, and 8 bases lay in between. The CDR3 runs 14 residues. In DNA, the CDR3 is TGTGCCAGCAGCCAAGATCGGGGATACTATGGCTACACCTTC. Translating gives CASSQDRGYYGYTF.

The chain uses TRBV7-2 and TRBJ2-7; unclear D gene. Germline CDR1 is SGHTA and CDR2 is FQGNSA. This CDR3 spans 15 amino acids. V shed 2 bases and J shed 1 base, with 12 bases lying between them. This chain's CDR3 is CASSLMISASYEQYV. CDR3 nucleotide sequence: TGTGCCAGCAGCTTAATGATCAGTGCATCCTACGAGCAGTACGTC.

V usage is TRBV6-5 and J usage is TRBJ1-2; D call uncertain. The V end lost 5 bases, the J end lost 0 bases, and 13 bases lay between the germline ends. Germline V gives CDR1 MNHEY, CDR2 SVGAGI. CDR3 length: 15 residues. In DNA, the CDR3 is TGTGCCAGCAGTAGGGAGGGAGCAGCTAACTATGGCTACACCTTC. Translated, it gives CASSREGAANYGYTF.

V and J are TRBV6-1 and TRBJ2-1; 12 bases agree with TRBD2. The CDR3 contains 16 residues. V was clipped by 2 bases and J by 4 bases; unmatched bases: 3. The germline CDR1 and CDR2 sequences are MNHNS and SASEGT. The CDR3 spells CASSESSGGAYNEQFF. The CDR3 DNA reads as TGTGCCAGCAGTGAATCTAGCGGGGGGGCGTACAATGAGCAGTTCTTC.

The V and J genes are TRBV7-3 and TRBJ2-7; a possible D gene is TRBD2 (5 bases). Germline assignment: CDR1 SGHTA and CDR2 FQGTGA. The V end lost 10 bases, the J end lost 3 bases, and 16 bases lay between the germline ends. The CDR3 consists of 13 residues. This chain's CDR3 is CATGEQGGYEQYF. DNA of the CDR3: TGTGCCACCGGGGAGCAAGGAGGCTACGAGCAGTACTTC.

The rearrangement joins TRBV4-3 to TRBJ2-3; D is perhaps TRBD1 (6 bases). V lost 0 bases to trimming and J lost 3 bases, with 10 bases between them. Germline V gene data show CDR1 as LGHNA and CDR2 as YSLEER. This CDR3 has 15 residues. CDR3 amino acids: CASSQDPGVTDTQYF. The CDR3 nucleotides read TGCGCCAGCAGCCAAGATCCAGGGGTGACAGATACGCAGTATTTT.

The gene calls are TRBV27 and TRBJ1-1; 7 positions agree with TRBD1. The junction had 0 bases not matched to a gene; V was cut back by 6 bases and J by 5 bases. Germline assignment: CDR1 MNHEY and CDR2 SMNVEV (reference sequence). This CDR3 comprises 11 residues. The CDR3 sequence is CASRGQTEAFF. The CDR3 region has the DNA TGTGCCAGCAGGGGACAGACTGAAGCTTTCTTT.

This clone has a handful of counts. The CDR3, as DNA: TGTGCCAGCAGCTTTCTTGAGATCCCCGGGGAGCTGTTTTTT. This encodes CASSFLEIPGELFF. This sequence joins TRBV7-9 and TRBJ2-2; the D is unclear. CDR1 SEHNR and CDR2 FQNEAQ come from the germline V gene (reference sequence). This CDR3 contains 14 residues. Trimming shortened V by 3 bases and J by 6 bases, and 11 bases separated the two germline ends.